This T cell receptor (beta chain) was captured in a study of T cell changes during pregnancy in multiple sclerosis. Germline V gives CDR1 MGHRA, CDR2 YSYEKL. The V end was cut by 2 bases, the J end by 0 bases, with 8 bases between. The length of the CDR3 is 15 residues. Here immunoSEQ multiplex PCR was the method, and the copy in TCRdb shows in-frame clones only, minus some. The sample has tens of thousands of clones, approximately 92% seen once; the top ten hold about 0.9%. The genes are TRBV4-1 and TRBJ1-5, with D maybe TRBD1 (5 bases). Sequenced here: peripheral blood, sampled in the first trimester of pregnancy. The sequence was obtained from a female donor with multiple sclerosis, enrolled in a pregnancy study. The CDR3 here is CASSQQGSSNQPQHF. The CDR3 DNA sequence: TGCGCCAGCAGCCAACAGGGCTCTAGCAATCAGCCCCAGCATTTT.